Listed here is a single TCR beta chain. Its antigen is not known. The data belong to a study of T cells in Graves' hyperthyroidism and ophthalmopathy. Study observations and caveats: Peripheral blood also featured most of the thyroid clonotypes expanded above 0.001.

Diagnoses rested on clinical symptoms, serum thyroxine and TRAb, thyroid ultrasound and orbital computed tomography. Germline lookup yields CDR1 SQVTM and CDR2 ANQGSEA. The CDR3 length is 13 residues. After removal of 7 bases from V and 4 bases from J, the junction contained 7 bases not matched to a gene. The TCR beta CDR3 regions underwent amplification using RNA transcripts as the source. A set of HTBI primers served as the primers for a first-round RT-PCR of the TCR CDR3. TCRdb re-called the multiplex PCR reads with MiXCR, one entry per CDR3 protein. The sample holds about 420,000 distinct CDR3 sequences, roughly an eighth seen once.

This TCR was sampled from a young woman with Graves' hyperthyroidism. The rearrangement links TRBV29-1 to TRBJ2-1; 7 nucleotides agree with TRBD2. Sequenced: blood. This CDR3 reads CSASAGVYNEQFF. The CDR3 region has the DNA TGCAGCGCATCGGCGGGAGTATACAATGAGCAGTTCTTC.